One and the same sample provided the 13 T cell receptor beta chains below, sequenced in a study of technical replicates of blood from a few donors. The table came from immunoSEQ multiplex PCR; TCRdb's copy has only in-frame clones and leaves some out. The sample includes approximately 92,000 clones, roughly 95% of them seen just once. The sequenced sample consisted of T cells isolated from PBMCs. The receptors stem from a human donor in good health.

This sequence joins TRBV5-1 and TRBJ1-3; D not certain. The CDR3 is made up of 15 amino acids. Germline CDR1 is SGHRS and CDR2 is YFSETQ. The germline V and J ends were trimmed by 0 bases and 4 bases, with 11 bases remaining between them. In nucleotides, the CDR3 is TGCGCCAGCAGCTTGGGGGAGGCCCGCGGAAACACCATATATTTT. This sequence encodes CASSLGEARGNTIYF.

The V and J genes are TRBV4-3 and TRBJ2-1; TRBD2 matches at 9 bases. Looked up from germline, CDR1 is LGHNA and CDR2 is YSLEER. V was pared by 4 bases and J by 8 bases, with 12 bases of the junction left unmatched. This CDR3 comprises 16 residues. CDR3 protein: CASSPVEREVDDEQFF. DNA of the CDR3: TGCGCCAGCAGCCCCGTTGAGCGGGAGGTGGACGATGAGCAGTTCTTC.

The chain recombines TRBV7-9 with TRBJ2-1; TRBD1 matches 11 bases. With V trimmed by 1 base and J by 9 bases, 5 bases remained unmatched. In germline, CDR1 is SEHNR, CDR2 FQNEAQ (reference sequence). This CDR3 spans 15 amino acids. CDR3 sequence reads: CASSLGGTGGIEQFF. The CDR3 DNA sequence: TGTGCCAGCAGCTTAGGGGGGACAGGGGGAATTGAGCAGTTCTTC.

This clone was found once. The chain carries TRBV29-1 and TRBJ1-1, with D perhaps TRBD1 (6 bases). The germline V gene encodes CDR1 SQVTM and CDR2 ANQGSEA. This CDR3 is 13 amino acids long. The V gene lost 7 bases and the J gene lost 5 bases, with 17 bases spanning the gap. The CDR3 is CSAGKQGETEAFF. The CDR3, as DNA: TGCAGCGCAGGAAAACAGGGAGAGACTGAAGCTTTCTTT.

In this sample, this clone turned up once. The chain carries TRBV27 and TRBJ1-2, with D possibly matching TRBD1 (6 bases). Germline V gene sequence: CDR1 MNHEY, CDR2 SMNVEV (reference sequence). CDR3 size: 15 residues. V was clipped by 6 bases and J by 4 bases, with 18 bases between them. The CDR3 reads CASRSLGGPIYGYTF. CDR3 nucleotide sequence: TGTGCCAGCAGATCCCTAGGGGGACCCATCTATGGCTACACCTTC.

V and J are TRBV4-1 and TRBJ1-5; the D is unclear. CDR3 length equals 15 residues. Trimming cost V 0 bases and J 4 bases, with 10 bases left between them. The germline CDR1 and CDR2 sequences are MGHRA and YSYEKL. The CDR3 DNA reads as TGCGCCAGCAGCCAAGATCTGGCCCAAAATCAGCCCCAGCATTTT. It translates to CASSQDLAQNQPQHF.

This clone has only one observation. The chain recombines TRBV29-1 with TRBJ2-1, with 7 nucleotides matching TRBD2. J lost 7 bases, V lost 4 bases, and 4 bases had no gene match. In germline, CDR1 is SQVTM, CDR2 ANQGSEA. CDR3 size: 12 residues. For the CDR3, the DNA is TGCAGCGTTGGGCGGGAGAATAATGAGCAGTTCTTC. As protein: CSVGRENNEQFF.

Concerning this clone: No conserved phenylalanine or tryptophan ends this CDR3, so it is likely a read error. The J gene is TRBJ2-2, the V gene TRBV7-8; maybe TRBD1 (6 bases). Deletions cut 3 bases from V and 4 bases from J, with 15 bases between. Germline assignment: CDR1 SGHVS and CDR2 FQNEAQ. This CDR3 comprises 16 residues. The DNA of the CDR3 is TGTGCCAGCAGCTTTAGGGGGATGATAGGCACCGGGGAGCTGTTTTAT. Encoded protein: CASSFRGMIGTGELFY.

The V and J genes are TRBV10-3 and TRBJ1-3; TRBD1 aligns across 7 bases. J gave up 0 bases and V 5 bases, and 1 base lay outside the gene matches. The CDR3 extends over 14 amino acids. Looked up from germline, CDR1 is ENHRY and CDR2 is SYGVKD. Here the CDR3 reads CAISPGGSGNTIYF. For the CDR3, the DNA is TGTGCCATCAGTCCAGGGGGCTCTGGAAACACCATATATTTT.

The chain joins TRBV5-1 to TRBJ1-1, with no clear D. With 6 bases removed from V and 1 base from J, the gap between germline ends came to 13 bases. The germline V gene encodes CDR1 SGHRS and CDR2 YFSETQ. The CDR3 consists of 14 residues. Here the CDR3 DNA reads TGCGCCAGCACCCCGGGGTTGGCGAACACTGAAGCTTTCTTT. Protein sequence: CASTPGLANTEAFF.

This clone has only one observation. The chain carries TRBV7-2 and TRBJ2-2; 7 bases line up with TRBD2. Germline values: CDR1 SGHTA, CDR2 FQGNSA. The CDR3 spans 13 residues. The V and J ends lost 9 bases and 6 bases, in that order; junction bases with no gene match: 7. The CDR3: CARGGRSAGELFF. CDR3 DNA sequence: TGTGCCAGGGGGGGGAGATCTGCCGGGGAGCTGTTTTTT.

The gene calls are TRBV6-5 and TRBJ1-3; no clear D. V was shortened by 2 bases and J by 2 bases, with 4 bases between the two germline ends. Germline CDR1 is MNHEY and CDR2 is SVGAGI. This CDR3 is 13 amino acids long. The CDR3 sequence is CASSYLPGNTIYF. The CDR3 coding sequence is TGTGCCAGCAGTTACCTACCTGGAAACACCATATATTTT.

Written as DNA, the CDR3 is TGTGCCAGCAGCCCTGGGACATTTAGCAATCAGCCCCAGCATTTT. Protein product: CASSPGTFSNQPQHF. V gene TRBV9 combines with J gene TRBJ1-5; perhaps TRBD1 as D (6 bases). Germline values: CDR1 SGDLS, CDR2 YYNGEE. This CDR3 comprises 15 residues. Deletions cut 4 bases from V and 0 bases from J, with 11 bases between.